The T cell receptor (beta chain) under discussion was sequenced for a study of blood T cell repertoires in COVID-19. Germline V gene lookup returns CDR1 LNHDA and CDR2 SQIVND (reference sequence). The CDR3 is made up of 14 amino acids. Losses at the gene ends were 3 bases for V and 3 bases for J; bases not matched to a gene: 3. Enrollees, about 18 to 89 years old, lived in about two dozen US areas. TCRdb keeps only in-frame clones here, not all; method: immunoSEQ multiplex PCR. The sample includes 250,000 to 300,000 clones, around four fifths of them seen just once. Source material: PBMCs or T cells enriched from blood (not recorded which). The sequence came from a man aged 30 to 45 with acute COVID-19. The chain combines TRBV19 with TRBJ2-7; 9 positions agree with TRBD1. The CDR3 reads CASSIATGGYEQYV. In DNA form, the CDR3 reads TGTGCCAGTAGTATCGCGACAGGGGGCTACGAGCAGTACGTC.